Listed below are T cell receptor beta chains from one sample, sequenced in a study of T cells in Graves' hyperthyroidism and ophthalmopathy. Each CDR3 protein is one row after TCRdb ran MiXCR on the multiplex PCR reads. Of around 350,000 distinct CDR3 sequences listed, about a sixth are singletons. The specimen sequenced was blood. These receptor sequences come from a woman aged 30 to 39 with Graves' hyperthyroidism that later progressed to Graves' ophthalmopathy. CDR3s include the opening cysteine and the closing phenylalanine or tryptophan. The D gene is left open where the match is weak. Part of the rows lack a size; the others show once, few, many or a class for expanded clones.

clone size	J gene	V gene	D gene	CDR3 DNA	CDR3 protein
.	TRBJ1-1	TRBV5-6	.	TGTGCCAGCAGCTTAGTGGGGGTGTGGACTGAAGCTTTCTTT	CASSLVGVWTEAFF
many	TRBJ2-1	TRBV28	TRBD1	TGTGCCAGCCTAGGGGGCGACTACAATGAGCAGTTCTTC	CASLGGDYNEQFF
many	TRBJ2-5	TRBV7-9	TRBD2	TGTGCCAGCAGCCCTAGCGGGAGCTGGTTCCAAGAGACCCAGTACTTC	CASSPSGSWFQETQYF
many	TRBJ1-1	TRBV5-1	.	TGCGCCAGCAGCTTCTTGGACAGACAGAACACTGAAGCTTTCTTT	CASSFLDRQNTEAFF
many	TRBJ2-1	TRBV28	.	TGTGCCAGCAGTTTATCAGGGCACAAGAACAATGAGCAGTTCTTC	CASSLSGHKNNEQFF
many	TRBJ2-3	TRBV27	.	TGTGCCAGCAGCTGGGAGGCTAGAGGGACAGATACGCAGTATTTT	CASSWEARGTDTQYF
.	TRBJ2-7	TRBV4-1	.	TGCGCCAGCAGCCAAGGACCAGCGGCGGGCGAACTGACCTACGAGCAGTACTTC	CASSQGPAAGELTYEQYF
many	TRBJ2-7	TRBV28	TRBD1	TGTGCCAGCAGGGGCCTCCGACAGGGGTCCTTCTACGAGCAGTACTTC	CASRGLRQGSFYEQYF
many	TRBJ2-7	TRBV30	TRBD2	TGTGCCTGGAGCCGCACTAGCGTGAGCTCCTACGAGCAGTACTTC	CAWSRTSVSSYEQYF
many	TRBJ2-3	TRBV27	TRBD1	TGTGCCAGCTCCGGGACAGCCACACGAGATACGCAGTATTTT	CASSGTATRDTQYF
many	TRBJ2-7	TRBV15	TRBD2	TGTGCCACCAGCAGTGACACTTGGGGGGGCTCCTACGAGCAGTACTTC	CATSSDTWGGSYEQYF
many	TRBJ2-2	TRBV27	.	TGTGCCAGCAGTACCCGACAGGGAGGGGGCACCGGGGAGCTGTTTTTT	CASSTRQGGGTGELFF
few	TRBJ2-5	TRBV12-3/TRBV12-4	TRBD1	TGTGCCAGCAGTTTTTGGGGACAGGGGGCGAAAGAGACCCAGTACTTC	CASSFWGQGAKETQYF
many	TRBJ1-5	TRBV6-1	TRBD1	TGTGCCAGCAGTGCCTGGGGACAGAGCAATCAGCCCCAGCATTTT	CASSAWGQSNQPQHF
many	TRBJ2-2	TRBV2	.	TGTGCCAGCAGTCCCGACGGGAACACCGGGGAGCTGTTTTTT	CASSPDGNTGELFF
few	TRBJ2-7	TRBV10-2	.	TGCGCCAGCAGTGAGTCTGAGGGGAGGTTCCGGCCCTACGAGCAGTACTTC	CASSESEGRFRPYEQYF
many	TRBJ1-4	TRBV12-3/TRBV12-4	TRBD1	TGTGCCAGCAGTTTTCGGGACAGGGGTGAAAAACTGTTTTTT	CASSFRDRGEKLFF
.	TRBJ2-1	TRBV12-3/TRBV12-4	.	TGTGCCAGCAGTTCCTTAAGAGGGGGGCTCAATGAGCAGTTCTTC	CASSSLRGGLNEQFF
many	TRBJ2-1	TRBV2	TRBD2	TGTGCCAGCAGAGACCGGGACTACTACAATGAGCAGTTCTTC	CASRDRDYYNEQFF
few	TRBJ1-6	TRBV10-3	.	TGTGCCATCAGTGATCTACAGGGTGATAATTCACCCCTCCACTTT	CAISDLQGDNSPLHF